These T cell receptor beta chains were read from a single sample in a study of CXCR3-negative and CXCR3-positive naive CD8 T cells. TCRdb reprocessed the 5' RACE reads and keeps a single row for each CDR3 protein, giving no DNA. The sample data list tens of thousands of distinct CDR3 sequences. The sequencing sample was made of memory CD8+ T cells from blood. Source of these receptors: a human donor in good health. Some clones in this sample may be carry-over from other donors' samples. The CDR3 runs from the conserved cysteine through the conserved F or W. Where a row states a size, it is once, few, many or the class of an expanded clone; other rows omit it.

TRBJ1-5,-,TRBV7-9,CASSSGMGNQPQHF
TRBJ2-1,-,TRBV28,CASSRLDRGIWTNEQFF
TRBJ1-1,-,TRBV29-1,CSVEAGGAVAFF
TRBJ2-5,-,TRBV3-1,CASSEIQETQYF
TRBJ2-3,-,TRBV29-1,CSVQTRMRTDTQYF
TRBJ1-1,-,TRBV7-9,CASSFPGGNTEAFF
TRBJ2-1,-,TRBV29-1,CSVASTGSFYNEQFF
TRBJ2-7,-,TRBV7-6,CASSPGGGQSSYGQYF
TRBJ2-7,-,TRBV29-1,CSAQEGAAYEQYF
TRBJ1-1,-,TRBV20-1,CSARAPQNTEAFF
TRBJ1-1,medium-sized,TRBV15,CATSRDKVRLNTEAFF
TRBJ2-1,-,TRBV7-6,CASSLGSGNNEQFF
TRBJ2-3,-,TRBV20-1,CSARDRGGGDTDTQYF
TRBJ2-7,-,TRBV6-2/TRBV6-3,CASSSDRTLTYEQYF
TRBJ1-1,-,TRBV7-3,CASSLEPGGYTEAFF
TRBJ2-4,-,TRBV20-1,CSAKPGQGAKNIQYF
TRBJ2-1,-,TRBV27,CASRPSGGYNEQFF
TRBJ2-7,-,TRBV13,CASSLGQGEQYF
TRBJ1-1,-,TRBV29-1,CSAEQGTTEAFF
TRBJ2-1,-,TRBV5-5,CASSLSGVSSYNEQFF
TRBJ2-7,-,TRBV7-9,CASSLERGEVYEQYF
TRBJ2-7,-,TRBV4-3,CASSQDTGGATAYEQYF
TRBJ1-5,-,TRBV7-9,CASSLAGDQPQHF
TRBJ1-5,-,TRBV11-2,CASSPGFGQVDNQPQHF
TRBJ2-1,-,TRBV30,CAWSPSIFEQFF
TRBJ2-7,-,TRBV13,CASSPRIGEQYF
TRBJ2-7,-,TRBV5-1,CASSLGTTAYEQYF
TRBJ2-3,-,TRBV6-1,CASSEDAGGPDTQYF
TRBJ2-1,-,TRBV30,CAWTIGTGTEQFF
TRBJ2-1,medium-sized,TRBV7-7,CASSLFRWAEQFF
TRBJ2-7,medium-sized,TRBV7-6,CASSSLAGSSYEQYF
TRBJ2-5,-,TRBV28,CASSSELVETQYF